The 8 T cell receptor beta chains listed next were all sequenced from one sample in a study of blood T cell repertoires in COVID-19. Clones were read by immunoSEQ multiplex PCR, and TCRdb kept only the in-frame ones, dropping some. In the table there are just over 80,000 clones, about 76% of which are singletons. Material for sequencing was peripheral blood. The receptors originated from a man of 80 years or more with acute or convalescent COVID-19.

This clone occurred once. CDR3 in DNA: TGCAGTGCTTCGGACAGCTATGGCTACACCTTC. As protein: CSASDSYGYTF. J is TRBJ1-2 and V is TRBV20-1; perhaps TRBD1 as D (6 bases). The CDR3 is 11 amino acids. Trimming left V 5 bases short and J 4 bases short, with 8 bases between. CDR1 is DFQATT, CDR2 SNEGSKA, per germline (reference sequence).

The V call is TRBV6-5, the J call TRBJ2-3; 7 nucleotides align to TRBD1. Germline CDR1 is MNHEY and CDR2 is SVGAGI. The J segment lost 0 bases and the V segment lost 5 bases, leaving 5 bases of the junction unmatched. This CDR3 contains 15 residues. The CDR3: CASSQDRPSTDTQYF. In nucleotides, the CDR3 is TGTGCCAGCAGTCAGGACAGGCCTAGCACAGATACGCAGTATTTT.

CDR3: CASWTGGGGRNYNEQFF. CDR3 sequence (DNA): TGTGCCAGCTGGACAGGGGGTGGCGGGAGGAACTACAATGAGCAGTTCTTC. J is TRBJ2-1 and V is TRBV28; 10 bases match TRBD1. The CDR3 is 17 residues long. Germline assignment: CDR1 MDHEN and CDR2 SYDVKM. The ends lost 8 bases at V and 3 bases at J; junction bases unmatched: 13.

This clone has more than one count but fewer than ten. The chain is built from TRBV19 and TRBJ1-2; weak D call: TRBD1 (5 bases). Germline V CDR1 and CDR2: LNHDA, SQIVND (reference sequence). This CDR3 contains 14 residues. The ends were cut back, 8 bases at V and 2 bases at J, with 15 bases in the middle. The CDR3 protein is CASRSTGVNYGYTF. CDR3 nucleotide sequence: TGTGCCAGTCGTAGTACGGGGGTAAACTATGGCTACACCTTC.

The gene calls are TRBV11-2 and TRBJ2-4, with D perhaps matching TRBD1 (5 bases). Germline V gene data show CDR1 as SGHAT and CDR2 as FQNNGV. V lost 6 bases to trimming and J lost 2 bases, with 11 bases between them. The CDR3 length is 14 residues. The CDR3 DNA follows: TGTGCCAGCAGGTCCCAGGGAACCAAAAACATTCAGTACTTC. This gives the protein CASRSQGTKNIQYF.

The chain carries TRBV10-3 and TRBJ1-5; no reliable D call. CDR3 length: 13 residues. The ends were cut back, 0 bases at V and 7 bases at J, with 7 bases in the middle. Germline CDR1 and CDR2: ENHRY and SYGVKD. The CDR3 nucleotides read TGTGCCATCAGTGAGTCGAGGGCACAGCCCCAGCATTTT. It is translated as CAISESRAQPQHF.

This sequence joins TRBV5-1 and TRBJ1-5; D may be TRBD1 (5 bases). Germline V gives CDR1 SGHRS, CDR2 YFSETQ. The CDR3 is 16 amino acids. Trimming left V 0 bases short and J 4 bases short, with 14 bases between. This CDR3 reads CASSLVPGLMNQPQHF. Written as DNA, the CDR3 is TGCGCCAGCAGCTTGGTCCCGGGACTCATGAATCAGCCCCAGCATTTT.

CDR3 DNA sequence: TGTGCCAGTAGTCCATGGACAGGGGGGAGCTACGAGCAGTACTTC. It encodes CASSPWTGGSYEQYF. This sequence joins TRBV19 and TRBJ2-7; 10 bases are shared with TRBD1. This CDR3 has 15 residues. The germline V gene encodes CDR1 LNHDA and CDR2 SQIVND (reference sequence). J lost 3 bases, V lost 5 bases, and 7 bases had no gene match.